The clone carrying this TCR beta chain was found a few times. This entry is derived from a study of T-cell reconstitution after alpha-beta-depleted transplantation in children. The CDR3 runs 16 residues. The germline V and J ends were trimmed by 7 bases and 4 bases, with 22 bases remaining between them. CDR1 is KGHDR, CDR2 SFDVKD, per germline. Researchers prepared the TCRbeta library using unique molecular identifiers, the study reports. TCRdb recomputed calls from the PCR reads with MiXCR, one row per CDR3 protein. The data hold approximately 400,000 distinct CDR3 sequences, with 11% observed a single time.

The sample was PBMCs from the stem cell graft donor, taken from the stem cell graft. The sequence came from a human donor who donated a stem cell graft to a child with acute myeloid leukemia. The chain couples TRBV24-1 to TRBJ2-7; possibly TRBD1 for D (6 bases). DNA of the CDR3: TGTGCCACCAGACTCAGGAGTGGGGGCCAGAGTTACGAGCAGTACTTC. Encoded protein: CATRLRSGGQSYEQYF.